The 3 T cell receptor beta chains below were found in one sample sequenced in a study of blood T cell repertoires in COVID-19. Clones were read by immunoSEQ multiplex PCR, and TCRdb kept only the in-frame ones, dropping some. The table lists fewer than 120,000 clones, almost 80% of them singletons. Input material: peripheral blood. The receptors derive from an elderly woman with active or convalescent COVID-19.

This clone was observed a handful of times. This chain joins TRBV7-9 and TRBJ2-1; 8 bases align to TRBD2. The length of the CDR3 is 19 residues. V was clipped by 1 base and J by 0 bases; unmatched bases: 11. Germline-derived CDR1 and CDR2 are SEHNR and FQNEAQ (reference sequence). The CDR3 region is CASSLDLGWGTSSYNEQFF. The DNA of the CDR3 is TGTGCCAGCAGCTTAGATTTGGGGTGGGGGACTAGCTCCTACAATGAGCAGTTCTTC. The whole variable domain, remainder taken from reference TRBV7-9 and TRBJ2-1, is DTGVSQNPRHKITKRGQNVTFRCDPISEHNRLYWYRQTLGQGPEFLTYFQNEAQLEKSRLLSDRFSAERPKGSFSTLEIQRTEQGDSAMYLCASSLDLGWGTSSYNEQFFGPGTRLTVL.

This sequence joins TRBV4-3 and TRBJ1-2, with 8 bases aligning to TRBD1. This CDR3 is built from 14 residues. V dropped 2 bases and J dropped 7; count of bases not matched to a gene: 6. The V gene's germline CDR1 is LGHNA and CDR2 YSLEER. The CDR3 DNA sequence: TGCGCCAGCAGCCAAAGCGGACAGGGTTTTGGCTACACCTTC. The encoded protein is CASSQSGQGFGYTF.

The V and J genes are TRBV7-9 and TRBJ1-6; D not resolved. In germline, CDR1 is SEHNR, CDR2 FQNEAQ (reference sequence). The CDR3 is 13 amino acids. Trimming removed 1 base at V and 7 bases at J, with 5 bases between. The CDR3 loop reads CASSLETNSPLHF. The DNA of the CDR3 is TGTGCCAGCAGCTTAGAGACAAATTCACCCCTCCACTTT.